The 27 T cell receptor beta chains given below trace back to one sample, sequenced in a study of blood T cell repertoires in COVID-19. Data came from immunoSEQ multiplex PCR; TCRdb stores just in-frame clones and leaves some out. Here the sample spans around 240,000 clones, 86% being singletons. Sequencing was done on a sample of peripheral blood. All receptors derive from a young woman who had recovered from COVID-19.

J is TRBJ2-1 and V is TRBV7-3, with a possible D match to TRBD2 (5 bases). CDR1 and CDR2 from the germline V gene are SGHTA and FQGTGA. CDR3 size: 16 residues. V gave up 2 bases and J gave up 6 bases, with 17 bases separating them. CDR3 in amino acids: CASSLFGVSLANEQFF. The CDR3 DNA reads TGTGCCAGCAGCTTATTCGGGGTGTCTTTGGCCAATGAGCAGTTCTTC.

V and J are TRBV30 and TRBJ1-4; TRBD1 matches 9 bases. This CDR3 has 15 amino acids. The ends lost 3 bases at V and 3 bases at J; junction bases unmatched: 5. Germline V gene data show CDR1 as GTSNPN and CDR2 as SVGIG (reference sequence). CDR3 amino acids: CAWRAGTGPNEKLFF. CDR3 DNA sequence: TGTGCCTGGAGAGCAGGGACAGGGCCTAATGAAAAACTGTTTTTT.

V gene TRBV7-6 combines with J gene TRBJ2-5; D possibly corresponds to TRBD2 (6 bases). This CDR3 has 15 amino acids. Germline values: CDR1 SGHVS, CDR2 FNYEAQ. The V and J ends lost 2 bases and 5 bases respectively, with 15 bases between them. In nucleotides, the CDR3 is TGTGCCAGCAGCTTATGGCTAGCGTCCTGGGAGACCCAGTACTTC. This codes for CASSLWLASWETQYF. The variable domain in full, with the rest retrieved from reference TRBV7-6 and TRBJ2-5, is GAGVSQSPRYKVTKRGQDVALRCDPISGHVSLYWYRQALGQGPEFLTYFNYEAQQDKSGLPNDRFSAERPEGSISTLTIQRTEQRDSAMYRCASSLWLASWETQYFGPGTRLLVL.

This chain uses TRBV28 with TRBJ2-5, with TRBD1 identical over 9 bases. V lost 5 bases and J lost 5; bases outside the gene matches: 12. The germline CDR1 and CDR2 sequences are MDHEN and SYDVKM. This CDR3 region has 16 residues. CDR3 bases: TGTGCCAGCAGTCCGCCAACAGGGGGCAGGAGGGAGACCCAGTACTTC. This encodes CASSPPTGGRRETQYF.

The V call is TRBV6-5, the J call TRBJ1-5; the match to TRBD1 covers 8 bases. J was trimmed by 0 bases and V by 4 bases; bases with no gene match: 5. Germline CDR1 MNHEY, CDR2 SVGAGI. This CDR3 is built from 16 residues. The CDR3 spells CASSSTGQGSNQPQHF. The CDR3 DNA follows: TGTGCCAGCAGTTCAACAGGACAGGGTAGCAATCAGCCCCAGCATTTT.

The J gene is TRBJ1-2, the V gene TRBV2; D is ambiguous. CDR1 and CDR2 (germline): SNHLY, FYNNEI. The CDR3 is 12 amino acids. V was cut by 8 bases and J by 3 bases, with 10 bases left in between. CDR3 nucleotide sequence: TGTGCCAGCGAGAGGAGCGACTATGGCTACACCTTC. It encodes CASERSDYGYTF.

The chain combines TRBV6-6 with TRBJ2-5; TRBD2 matches 7 bases. Germline trimming cut 2 bases from V and 2 bases from J; bases unmatched to any gene: 2. Germline CDR1 reads MNHNY; CDR2 reads SVGAGI (reference sequence). This CDR3 has 14 residues. The CDR3 sequence is CASSYRRGQETQYF. The CDR3 bases are TGTGCCAGCAGTTACCGGCGGGGGCAAGAGACCCAGTACTTC.

J is TRBJ1-4 and V is TRBV3-1 (or the pseudogene TRBV3-2); no firm D call. There are 15 residues in the CDR3. Germline lookup yields CDR1 LGHDT and CDR2 YNNKEL (reference sequence). V was shortened by 0 bases and J by 5 bases, with 10 bases between the two germline ends. The CDR3 loop is CASSQEVGRNEKLFF. CDR3 DNA sequence: TGTGCCAGCAGCCAAGAGGTTGGGAGGAATGAAAAACTGTTTTTT.

This chain joins TRBV27 and TRBJ1-2; the match to TRBD1 covers 11 bases. The CDR3 runs to 17 residues. V shed 0 bases, J shed 4 bases, and the junction held 7 bases outside the gene matches. Germline CDR1 reads MNHEY; CDR2 reads SMNVEV (reference sequence). Here the CDR3 reads CASSLSRLGTGGYGYTF. The CDR3, as DNA: TGTGCCAGCAGTTTATCGAGGTTAGGGACAGGGGGCTATGGCTACACCTTC.

This clone came up once. This chain joins TRBV9 and TRBJ2-6; 13 nucleotides agree with TRBD2. CDR3 length equals 17 residues. Germline trimming cut 4 bases from V and 4 bases from J; bases unmatched to any gene: 5. The V gene's germline CDR1 is SGDLS and CDR2 YYNGEE. CDR3 residues: CASSLGLAGTGANVLTF. CDR3 nucleotide sequence: TGTGCCAGCAGCCTGGGACTAGCGGGGACCGGGGCCAACGTCCTGACTTTC.

This clone appeared a single time. This chain joins TRBV2 and TRBJ2-7; 7 bases line up with TRBD1. The germline CDR1 and CDR2 sequences are SNHLY and FYNNEI. The CDR3 has 14 amino acids. The V gene end was trimmed by 2 bases and the J gene end by 3 bases; junction bases not matched to a gene: 4. The CDR3 loop is CASSEPTGSYEQYF. The DNA for the CDR3 is TGTGCCAGCAGTGAACCGACAGGGAGCTACGAGCAGTACTTC.

The chain uses TRBV19 and TRBJ1-1; D remains unclear. Deletions cut 7 bases from V and 0 bases from J, with 12 bases between. The CDR3 is 14 residues long. CDR1 LNHDA and CDR2 SQIVND come from the germline V gene (reference sequence). The CDR3 is CASTPTGMNTEAFF. CDR3 nucleotides: TGTGCCAGTACCCCGACGGGGATGAACACTGAAGCTTTCTTT. Drawing the rest from reference TRBV19 and TRBJ1-1, the complete variable domain is DGGITQSPKYLFRKEGQNVTLSCEQNLNHDAMYWYRQDPGQGLRLIYYSQIVNDFQKGDIAEGYSVSREKKESFPLTVTSAQKNPTAFYLCASTPTGMNTEAFFGQGTRLTVV.

J is TRBJ1-2 and V is TRBV28; D ambiguous. This CDR3 spans 15 amino acids. V gave up 8 bases and J gave up 0 bases, with 16 bases separating them. Germline V gives CDR1 MDHEN, CDR2 SYDVKM. CDR3 residues: CASRPLGSSNYGYTF. CDR3 sequence (DNA): TGTGCCAGCCGCCCACTTGGGAGCTCTAACTATGGCTACACCTTC.

The chain couples TRBV9 to TRBJ2-5; TRBD1 is a possible D gene (5 bases). The CDR3 totals 13 residues. V was cut by 2 bases and J by 3 bases, with 8 bases left in between. The germline CDR1 and CDR2 sequences are SGDLS and YYNGEE. The CDR3 DNA sequence: TGTGCCAGCAGCGTCGACAGTGAAGAGACCCAGTACTTC. Translation gives CASSVDSEETQYF.

CDR3 DNA sequence: TGTGCCAGCAGCGTATCGGACAGTCCGATTATTGACACCATATATTTT. It specifies CASSVSDSPIIDTIYF. The chain is built from TRBV9 and TRBJ1-3; D possibly corresponds to TRBD1 (6 bases). Trimming removed 1 base at V and 8 bases at J, with 19 bases between. CDR1 and CDR2 from the germline V gene are SGDLS and YYNGEE. The CDR3 loop spans 16 amino acids. The complete variable domain, with remaining parts taken from reference TRBV9 and TRBJ1-3, reads DSGVTQTPKHLITATGQRVTLRCSPRSGDLSVYWYQQSLDQGLQFLIQYYNGEERAKGNILERFSAQQFPDLHSELNLSSLELGDSALYFCASSVSDSPIIDTIYFGEGSWLTVV.

This clone was seen more than once but under ten times. The V and J genes are TRBV27 and TRBJ2-7, with 9 bases aligning to TRBD2. V was pared by 4 bases and J by 2 bases, with 6 bases of the junction left unmatched. The CDR3 has 15 amino acids. Germline V gene data show CDR1 as MNHEY and CDR2 as SMNVEV (reference sequence). The CDR3 DNA is TGTGCCAGCAGTTCCCTGGCGGGGGGGCCCTACGAGCAGTACTTC. Translated: CASSSLAGGPYEQYF.

The rearrangement uses TRBV7-9 and TRBJ1-3; 7 bases map to TRBD1. Germline lookup yields CDR1 SEHNR and CDR2 FQNEAQ (reference sequence). The junction had 12 bases not matched to a gene; V was cut back by 3 bases and J by 7 bases. This CDR3 comprises 16 residues. The CDR3 bases are TGTGCCAGCAGCTTTTTCGGCAGGGGGTCGTGGAACACCATATATTTT. It encodes CASSFFGRGSWNTIYF. The full variable domain, in which reference TRBV7-9 and TRBJ1-3 provide the parts outside the CDR3, is DTGVSQNPRHKITKRGQNVTFRCDPISEHNRLYWYRQTLGQGPEFLTYFQNEAQLEKSRLLSDRFSAERPKGSFSTLEIQRTEQGDSAMYLCASSFFGRGSWNTIYFGEGSWLTVV.

The genes are TRBV6-5 and TRBJ1-1, with D perhaps matching TRBD1 (5 bases). Germline-derived CDR1 and CDR2 are MNHEY and SVGAGI. This CDR3 has 14 residues. The V and J ends lost 0 bases and 3 bases respectively, with 8 bases between them. This chain's CDR3 is CASSYSVGHTEAFF. Here the CDR3 DNA reads TGTGCCAGCAGTTACTCTGTGGGGCACACTGAAGCTTTCTTT.

In regard to this clone: This same CDR3 is encoded by further DNA sequences in the sample. The CDR3 DNA reads as TGTGCCAGCAGCCATCTAGGAGCGGGGGAGACCCAGTACTTC. Protein sequence: CASSHLGAGETQYF. The chain carries TRBV3-1 (or the pseudogene TRBV3-2) and TRBJ2-5, with 7 nucleotides matching TRBD2. This CDR3 is 14 amino acids long. The germline gives CDR1 LGHDT, CDR2 YNNKEL (reference sequence). The J segment lost 5 bases and the V segment lost 3 bases, leaving 6 bases of the junction unmatched.

This clone has just a few counts. This chain joins TRBV4-2 and TRBJ2-7; weak D call: TRBD1 (6 bases). Trimming stripped 0 bases from V and 3 bases from J, with 18 bases between. This CDR3 is built from 17 residues. Germline V CDR1 and CDR2: LGHNA, YNFKEQ. As DNA, the CDR3 is TGTGCCAGCAGCCAAGAGGGGTTGGCAGGGGTCTACTACGAGCAGTACTTC. Translation gives CASSQEGLAGVYYEQYF.

The V gene is TRBV3-1 (or the pseudogene TRBV3-2), the J gene TRBJ2-7; D is possibly TRBD1 (5 bases). Germline CDR1 LGHDT, CDR2 YNNKEL (reference sequence). The CDR3 extends over 14 amino acids. With 0 bases removed from V and 6 bases from J, the gap between germline ends came to 12 bases. The chain's CDR3 is CASSQDRRGFEQYF. CDR3 bases: TGTGCCAGCAGCCAAGATCGTAGGGGTTTCGAGCAGTACTTC.

This clone was seen only a few times. The genes are TRBV25-1 and TRBJ1-3; no definite D call. The CDR3 spans 15 residues. Per the germline V gene, CDR1 is MGHDK and CDR2 is SYGVNS. The V and J ends lost 0 bases and 4 bases respectively, with 10 bases between them. CDR3 sequence reads: CASSEYEGTGNTIYF. The CDR3 nucleotides read TGTGCCAGCAGTGAATATGAGGGCACAGGAAACACCATATATTTT. Supplemented by reference TRBV25-1 and TRBJ1-3, the full variable domain reads EADIYQTPRYLVIGTGKKITLECSQTMGHDKMYWYQQDPGMELHLIHYSYGVNSTEKGDLSSESTVSRIRTEHFPLTLESARPSHTSQYLCASSEYEGTGNTIYFGEGSWLTVV.

The chain couples TRBV5-4 to TRBJ2-5, with 11 bases matching TRBD2. The CDR3 consists of 16 residues. CDR1 is SGHNT, CDR2 YYREEE, per germline (reference sequence). V shed 4 bases and J 4 bases; nucleotides not matched to a gene: 9. The CDR3 DNA reads TGTGCCAGCAGCCACCTAGCGGGGGGTCGGGTAGAGACCCAGTACTTC. Its translation is CASSHLAGGRVETQYF.

The CDR3 nucleotides are TGCAGTGCCGGCAGGTCAAATGAGCAGTTCTTC. Its protein is CSAGRSNEQFF. The rearrangement links TRBV20-1 to TRBJ2-1; no reliable D call. The CDR3 covers 11 residues. Trimming shortened V by 6 bases and J by 7 bases, and 10 bases separated the two germline ends. Germline assignment: CDR1 DFQATT and CDR2 SNEGSKA (reference sequence).

The rearrangement uses TRBV10-3 and TRBJ2-5; TRBD2 aligns across 11 bases. The CDR3 is 17 amino acids. Germline V CDR1 and CDR2: ENHRY, SYGVKD. J was trimmed by 5 bases and V by 6 bases; bases with no gene match: 14. The CDR3 reads CAISRGSGGARAETQYF. CDR3 DNA: TGTGCCATCAGCCGTGGTAGCGGGGGGGCCCGGGCGGAGACCCAGTACTTC.

V gene TRBV5-4 combines with J gene TRBJ2-1; 13 bases fit TRBD2. This CDR3 has 14 amino acids. CDR1 is SGHNT and CDR2 is YYREEE in the germline V gene (reference sequence). V dropped 4 bases and J dropped 6; count of bases not matched to a gene: 1. The CDR3 bases are TGTGCCAGCAGCAGGACTAGCGGGGGCAATGAGCAGTTCTTC. Translation gives CASSRTSGGNEQFF.

The chain employs TRBV7-8 and TRBJ2-5; D may be TRBD2 (5 bases). The CDR3 runs 11 residues. The germline V and J ends were trimmed by 5 bases and 11 bases, with 12 bases remaining between them. Germline values: CDR1 SGHVS, CDR2 FQNEAQ. The CDR3 DNA follows: TGTGCCAGCAGCGTTACCGGGATACAGTACTTC. Amino acids: CASSVTGIQYF.